This entry lists 25 T cell receptor beta chains sequenced from one sample in a study of blood T cell repertoires in COVID-19. Libraries were prepared by immunoSEQ multiplex PCR; TCRdb keeps only in-frame clonotypes and omits some of them. Altogether about 150,000 clones are present, 75% to 95% being singletons, with the ten largest covering over 0.45%. The material sequenced was peripheral blood. The receptors derive from a man aged 45-65 years with acute or convalescent COVID-19.

Here the CDR3 reads CASSRGQNSPLHF. The CDR3 nucleotides are TGTGCCAGCTCACGTGGGCAGAATTCACCCCTCCACTTT. The chain links TRBV2 to TRBJ1-6; D remains unclear. Trimming left V 8 bases short and J 7 bases short, with 12 bases between. There are 13 residues in the CDR3. The germline V gene has CDR1 SNHLY and CDR2 FYNNEI.

This chain uses TRBV7-2 with TRBJ1-2, with 10 bases that match TRBD1. Germline CDR1 SGHTA, CDR2 FQGNSA. J lost 6 bases, V lost 3 bases, and 4 bases had no gene match. This CDR3 has 14 amino acids. DNA of the CDR3: TGTGCCAGCAGCTTTTATGGACAGGGGGATGGCTACACCTTC. This codes for CASSFYGQGDGYTF.

This clone showed up just once. The chain recombines TRBV7-3 with TRBJ2-2, with a weak D call TRBD2 (5 bases). V was pared by 3 bases and J by 6 bases, with 11 bases between. The length of the CDR3 is 14 residues. The germline V gene encodes CDR1 SGHTA and CDR2 FQGTGA. CDR3: CASSLGVTAGELFF. The CDR3 nucleotides read TGTGCCAGCAGCTTGGGAGTAACGGCCGGGGAGCTGTTTTTT.

The rearrangement joins TRBV7-2 to TRBJ2-1; 8 bases line up with TRBD2. This CDR3 comprises 16 residues. V lost 2 bases and J lost 3; bases outside the gene matches: 6. Germline CDR1 reads SGHTA; CDR2 reads FQGNSA. CDR3 sequence reads: CASSLKPTSGYNEQFF. Here the CDR3 DNA reads TGTGCCAGCAGCTTAAAACCAACTAGCGGCTACAATGAGCAGTTCTTC.

V usage is TRBV7-9 and J usage is TRBJ1-4, with 9 nucleotides matching TRBD1. The ends lost 1 base at V and 8 bases at J; junction bases unmatched: 5. CDR1 and CDR2 from the germline V gene are SEHNR and FQNEAQ (reference sequence). This CDR3 region has 15 residues. The CDR3 protein is CASSLGDRDREKLFF. The CDR3 nucleotides are TGTGCCAGCAGCTTAGGGGACAGGGATAGAGAAAAACTGTTTTTT.

This rearrangement joins TRBV19 to TRBJ1-5; 12 positions match TRBD1. The CDR3 sequence is 15 residues long. Per germline, CDR1 LNHDA and CDR2 SQIVND (reference sequence). V lost 8 bases, J lost 9 bases, and 11 bases stayed unmatched. CDR3 sequence: CASSYRDRGRPPQHF. Here the CDR3 DNA reads TGTGCCAGTTCCTACCGGGACAGGGGGCGTCCGCCCCAGCATTTT.

This clone has just one count. This rearrangement joins TRBV7-9 to TRBJ2-1; 11 bases align to TRBD2. The germline gives CDR1 SEHNR, CDR2 FQNEAQ (reference sequence). This CDR3 is 14 amino acids long. The ends lost 5 bases at V and 5 bases at J; junction bases unmatched: 2. CDR3 loop: CASSGTSGHNEQFF. Here the CDR3 DNA reads TGTGCCAGCAGCGGGACTAGCGGACACAATGAGCAGTTCTTC.

The CDR3 nucleotides read TGCGCCAGCAGCCAGGACAGGGTGGGCTCTGGAAACACCATATATTTT. Translated, it gives CASSQDRVGSGNTIYF. The rearrangement links TRBV4-3 to TRBJ1-3; the match to TRBD1 covers 8 bases. The J segment lost 0 bases and the V segment lost 3 bases, leaving 4 bases of the junction unmatched. This CDR3 is built from 16 residues. Germline V CDR1 and CDR2: LGHNA, YSLEER.

The chain couples TRBV19 to TRBJ1-2; a weak D match, TRBD1 (5 bases). From germline, CDR1 is LNHDA and CDR2 SQIVND (reference sequence). Trimming removed 0 bases at V and 5 bases at J, with 16 bases between. The CDR3 extends over 16 amino acids. The CDR3 is CASSIDLLARAYGYTF. The CDR3 coding sequence is TGTGCCAGTAGTATAGATCTATTAGCCAGGGCTTATGGCTACACCTTC.

This clone showed up just once. The gene calls are TRBV4-2 and TRBJ1-3, with 7 bases lining up with TRBD1. CDR1 is LGHNA and CDR2 is YNFKEQ in the germline V gene. This CDR3 has 15 amino acids. The V segment lost 4 bases and the J segment 3 bases; nucleotides outside the gene matches: 6. In DNA form, the CDR3 reads TGTGCCAGCAGCCGAACAGGGGAAGGTGGAAACACCATATATTTT. Protein: CASSRTGEGGNTIYF.

The rearrangement uses TRBV19 and TRBJ1-5, with TRBD1 identical over 8 bases. The CDR3 is made up of 15 amino acids. Germline V gene data show CDR1 as LNHDA and CDR2 as SQIVND (reference sequence). V lost 7 bases and J lost 5; bases outside the gene matches: 10. The chain's CDR3 is CASKITGGPYQPQHF. DNA for the CDR3: TGTGCCAGTAAGATTACAGGGGGTCCGTATCAGCCCCAGCATTTT.

The chain couples TRBV19 to TRBJ1-2; 7 bases line up with TRBD1. Losses at the gene ends were 5 bases for V and 6 bases for J; bases not matched to a gene: 6. This CDR3 region has 13 residues. Germline lookup yields CDR1 LNHDA and CDR2 SQIVND (reference sequence). The CDR3 loop reads CASSRGTVNGYTF. In DNA, the CDR3 is TGTGCCAGTAGTCGAGGGACAGTAAATGGCTACACCTTC.

V and J are TRBV7-9 and TRBJ2-2, with TRBD1 matching over 8 bases. CDR1 is SEHNR, CDR2 FQNEAQ, per germline (reference sequence). With V trimmed by 6 bases and J by 6 bases, 12 bases remained unmatched. This CDR3 spans 16 amino acids. The CDR3 region has the DNA TGTGCCAGCAGAAGGACAGGGAGACAGGGACCCGGGGAGCTGTTTTTT. Amino acids: CASRRTGRQGPGELFF. The whole variable domain, remainder taken from reference TRBV7-9 and TRBJ2-2, is DTGVSQNPRHKITKRGQNVTFRCDPISEHNRLYWYRQTLGQGPEFLTYFQNEAQLEKSRLLSDRFSAERPKGSFSTLEIQRTEQGDSAMYLCASRRTGRQGPGELFFGEGSRLTVL.

This chain joins TRBV21-1 and TRBJ1-1; TRBD1 is the table's D call, not checked against the DNA. TRBV21-1 is a pseudogene locus. The CDR3 runs to 14 residues. The CDR3 bases are TGTGCCAGCAGCAACCGGGACAGGGCGGCTGAAGCTTTCTTT. Translating it yields CASSNRDRAAEAFF.

The chain combines TRBV19 with TRBJ2-1; a weak D match, TRBD1 (6 bases). From germline, CDR1 is LNHDA and CDR2 SQIVND (reference sequence). Trimming shortened V by 7 bases and J by 7 bases, and 20 bases separated the two germline ends. The CDR3 has 15 amino acids. This chain's CDR3 is CASKTQGVGFNEQFF. Written as DNA, the CDR3 is TGTGCCAGTAAGACACAGGGAGTTGGTTTTAATGAGCAGTTCTTC.

Only one count was recorded for this clone. The V call is TRBV18, the J call TRBJ1-2; 10 bases line up with TRBD1. Per the germline V gene, CDR1 is KGHSH and CDR2 is LQKENI. CDR3 length: 14 residues. V dropped 2 bases and J dropped 6; count of bases not matched to a gene: 3. The CDR3 DNA sequence: TGTGCCAGCTCACCAGGGACAGGGGATCATGGCTACACCTTC. This sequence encodes CASSPGTGDHGYTF.

The chain uses TRBV28 and TRBJ2-1, with 7 bases that match TRBD2. The CDR3 spans 16 residues. V dropped 5 bases and J dropped 8; count of bases not matched to a gene: 15. The germline CDR1 and CDR2 sequences are MDHEN and SYDVKM. CDR3 residues: CASSISRLGRGYEQFF. The CDR3 coding sequence is TGTGCCAGCAGTATTTCTCGACTAGGGCGGGGGTATGAGCAGTTCTTC.

In this sample, this clone turned up once. The J gene is TRBJ2-1, the V gene TRBV12-3 or TRBV12-4, with 9 bases matching TRBD1. With V trimmed by 8 bases and J by 9 bases, 5 bases remained unmatched. The CDR3 is 12 residues long. CDR3 region: CASLRQGGEQFF. CDR3 bases: TGTGCCAGCCTTCGACAGGGGGGTGAGCAGTTCTTC.

The genes are TRBV30 and TRBJ1-3; D gene ambiguous. Germline CDR1 and CDR2: GTSNPN and SVGIG (reference sequence). V dropped 1 base and J dropped 0 bases, with 4 bases sitting between them. The CDR3 is made up of 13 amino acids. The CDR3: CAWSGNSGNTIYF. CDR3 in DNA: TGTGCCTGGAGTGGTAACTCTGGAAACACCATATATTTT. Supplemented by reference TRBV30 and TRBJ1-3, the full variable domain reads SQTIHQWPATLVQPVGSPLSLECTVEGTSNPNLYWYRQAAGRGLQLLFYSVGIGQISSEVPQNLSASRPQDRQFILSSKKLLLSDSGFYLCAWSGNSGNTIYFGEGSWLTVV.

The CDR3 here is CATSAGLGTEAFF. The DNA of the CDR3 is TGTGCCACCAGTGCTGGGCTTGGCACTGAAGCTTTCTTT. The chain combines TRBV24-1 with TRBJ1-1; D gene uncertain. The CDR3 has 13 amino acids. V shed 5 bases and J shed 4 bases, with 10 bases lying between them. The germline gives CDR1 KGHDR, CDR2 SFDVKD.

This chain uses TRBV5-6 with TRBJ1-1; the D gene is possibly TRBD1 (6 bases). Deletions cut 4 bases from V and 0 bases from J, with 10 bases between. The CDR3 has 14 residues. Germline lookup yields CDR1 SGHDT and CDR2 YYEEEE. CDR3 in amino acids: CASSLGALNTEAFF. As DNA, the CDR3 is TGTGCCAGCAGCCTGGGGGCGCTGAACACTGAAGCTTTCTTT.

The chain employs TRBV23-1 and TRBJ2-1, with D perhaps TRBD1 (5 bases). TRBV23-1 is recorded as an ORF, its role being uncertain. The CDR3 totals 15 residues. Between the trimmed V and J ends, which lost 8 bases and 3 bases, there was a span of 17 bases. The CDR3 region has the DNA TGCGCCAGCCAAGGACGCAGGGATTTCTACAATGAGCAGTTCTTC. Translation gives CASQGRRDFYNEQFF.

This chain uses TRBV10-3 with TRBJ2-7; 9 bases map to TRBD1. Germline V gives CDR1 ENHRY, CDR2 SYGVKD. The V segment lost 7 bases and the J segment 3 bases; nucleotides outside the gene matches: 16. This CDR3 region has 17 residues. CDR3 residues: CAIMAGTGIGLGYEQYF. The CDR3 coding sequence is TGTGCCATCATGGCTGGGACAGGGATTGGACTGGGCTACGAGCAGTACTTC.

Only one count was recorded for this clone. This chain links TRBV5-6 with TRBJ2-7, with D maybe TRBD1 (5 bases). The V end was cut by 0 bases, the J end by 6 bases, with 13 bases between. The germline gives CDR1 SGHDT, CDR2 YYEEEE. This CDR3 has 14 residues. The CDR3 DNA reads as TGTGCCAGCAGCTTGGCCCTAAGGGGTAGCGAGCAGTACGTC. Residues: CASSLALRGSEQYV.

The chain recombines TRBV28 with TRBJ1-3, with a possible D match to TRBD1 (6 bases). The V end was cut by 9 bases, the J end by 1 base, with 16 bases between. Germline loops: CDR1 MDHEN, CDR2 SYDVKM. The CDR3 runs to 15 residues. CDR3 in amino acids: CASQPGGASGNTIYF. The CDR3 nucleotides are TGTGCCAGTCAGCCCGGGGGGGCTTCTGGAAACACCATATATTTT.